This is a list of T cell receptor beta chains from one sample in a study of breast tumors, draining lymph nodes, adjacent tissues. TCRdb reanalysed the multiplex PCR reads using MiXCR and keeps one entry per CDR3 protein. The sample includes tens of thousands of distinct CDR3 sequences, approximately 30% of them seen just once. Sequenced: axillary lymph node tissue. The receptor source for this set is a female donor with breast cancer. Some clones in this sample may be carry-over from other donors' samples. CDR3s include the opening cysteine and the closing phenylalanine or tryptophan. The order of the fields is J gene, clone size, D gene, V gene, CDR3 protein, CDR3 DNA. A D gene is named only where the DNA matches it firmly. The listing skips clone size in some rows; elsewhere it reads once, few, many or a size class.

j_call: TRBJ2-3
clone_size: many
d_call: NA
v_call: TRBV3-2
cdr3_aa: CASSPGASTDTQYF
cdr3_nt: TGTGCCAGCAGCCCCGGGGCTAGCACAGATACGCAGTATTTT

j_call: TRBJ1-6
clone_size: many
d_call: TRBD1
v_call: TRBV10-1
cdr3_aa: CASRARDRDSRSYNSPLHF
cdr3_nt: TGCGCCAGCAGGGCCCGGGACAGGGATAGTAGGTCCTATAATTCACCCCTCCACTTT

j_call: TRBJ2-1
clone_size: many
d_call: TRBD2
v_call: TRBV4-3
cdr3_aa: CASSHSRGSRTEQFF
cdr3_nt: TGCGCCAGCAGCCATAGTCGCGGGAGTCGAACTGAGCAGTTCTTC

j_call: TRBJ2-5
clone_size: many
d_call: TRBD1
v_call: TRBV11-3
cdr3_aa: CASSLGTGAETQYF
cdr3_nt: TGTGCCAGCAGCTTAGGGACAGGGGCCGAGACCCAGTACTTC

j_call: TRBJ2-7
clone_size: many
d_call: NA
v_call: TRBV6-2/TRBV6-3
cdr3_aa: CASSYSPGLSYEQYF
cdr3_nt: TGTGCCAGCAGTTACTCGCCCGGACTCTCCTACGAGCAGTACTTC

j_call: TRBJ2-1
clone_size: NA
d_call: NA
v_call: TRBV5-5
cdr3_aa: CASSPPSAEQFF
cdr3_nt: TGTGCCAGCAGCCCACCCTCTGCTGAGCAGTTCTTC

j_call: TRBJ2-7
clone_size: many
d_call: NA
v_call: TRBV3-1
cdr3_aa: CASSKAKYEQYF
cdr3_nt: TGTGCCAGCAGCAAGGCCAAGTACGAGCAGTACTTC

j_call: TRBJ2-1
clone_size: many
d_call: NA
v_call: TRBV6-5
cdr3_aa: CASSRGGNEQFF
cdr3_nt: TGTGCCAGCAGTCGGGGTGGCAATGAGCAGTTCTTC

j_call: TRBJ2-1
clone_size: many
d_call: TRBD2
v_call: TRBV12-3/TRBV12-4
cdr3_aa: CASSLDSRESSGRIDEQFF
cdr3_nt: TGTGCCAGCAGTTTAGACTCCCGTGAGTCTAGCGGGAGGATCGATGAGCAGTTCTTC

j_call: TRBJ1-4
clone_size: NA
d_call: NA
v_call: TRBV12-3/TRBV12-4
cdr3_aa: CASSHRTGNEKLFF
cdr3_nt: TGTGCCAGCAGCCACCGGACGGGTAATGAAAAACTGTTTTTT

j_call: TRBJ2-1
clone_size: few
d_call: NA
v_call: TRBV28
cdr3_aa: CASSPTGEAYNEQFF
cdr3_nt: TGTGCCAGCAGTCCTACGGGAGAGGCGTACAATGAGCAGTTCTTC

j_call: TRBJ2-3
clone_size: NA
d_call: TRBD2
v_call: TRBV29-1
cdr3_aa: CSVELAGVRNTQYF
cdr3_nt: TGCAGCGTCGAACTAGCGGGAGTACGGAATACGCAGTATTTT

j_call: TRBJ1-2
clone_size: NA
d_call: TRBD1
v_call: TRBV29-1
cdr3_aa: CSAGRGGGRTGYTF
cdr3_nt: TGCAGCGCGGGCCGAGGAGGGGGCCGGACTGGCTACACCTTC

j_call: TRBJ1-5
clone_size: NA
d_call: TRBD1
v_call: TRBV29-1
cdr3_aa: CSVSRQGINQPQHF
cdr3_nt: TGCAGCGTTTCCAGACAGGGGATTAATCAGCCCCAGCATTTT

j_call: TRBJ2-1
clone_size: many
d_call: TRBD2
v_call: TRBV20-1
cdr3_aa: CSAVNSGMNNEQFF
cdr3_nt: TGCAGTGCTGTAAATAGCGGGATGAACAATGAGCAGTTCTTC

j_call: TRBJ1-1
clone_size: NA
d_call: TRBD1
v_call: TRBV5-1
cdr3_aa: CASPFGDRNPEAFF
cdr3_nt: TGCGCCAGCCCCTTTGGGGACAGAAACCCTGAAGCTTTCTTT

j_call: TRBJ1-3
clone_size: many
d_call: NA
v_call: TRBV5-1
cdr3_aa: CASSLAGGSGNTIYF
cdr3_nt: TGCGCCAGCAGCTTGGCCGGGGGCAGTGGAAACACCATATATTTT

j_call: TRBJ1-2
clone_size: many
d_call: NA
v_call: TRBV12-3/TRBV12-4
cdr3_aa: CASSLEGSGGYTF
cdr3_nt: TGTGCCAGCAGTTTAGAAGGGTCGGGAGGCTACACCTTC

j_call: TRBJ1-2
clone_size: many
d_call: NA
v_call: TRBV30
cdr3_aa: CAWREFASGYTF
cdr3_nt: TGTGCCTGGAGAGAATTCGCGTCCGGCTACACCTTC

j_call: TRBJ2-6
clone_size: NA
d_call: NA
v_call: TRBV5-6
cdr3_aa: CASHRFEAIPGANVLTF
cdr3_nt: TGTGCCAGCCATCGGTTTGAAGCTATCCCTGGGGCCAACGTCCTGACTTTC

j_call: TRBJ1-2
clone_size: many
d_call: NA
v_call: TRBV9
cdr3_aa: CASSVVTGSNYGYTF
cdr3_nt: TGTGCCAGCAGCGTAGTGACGGGATCTAACTATGGCTACACCTTC

j_call: TRBJ2-5
clone_size: many
d_call: NA
v_call: TRBV5-1
cdr3_aa: CASSFQDRTVAQYF
cdr3_nt: TGCGCCAGCAGCTTTCAAGACCGGACTGTGGCCCAGTACTTC

j_call: TRBJ2-1
clone_size: many
d_call: TRBD2
v_call: TRBV29-1
cdr3_aa: CSVDLAGDIGQFF
cdr3_nt: TGCAGCGTTGACTTAGCGGGAGATATCGGGCAGTTCTTC

j_call: TRBJ2-3
clone_size: many
d_call: NA
v_call: TRBV11-2
cdr3_aa: CASSRGNTDTQYF
cdr3_nt: TGTGCCAGCAGCCGCGGGAACACAGATACGCAGTATTTT

j_call: TRBJ1-2
clone_size: many
d_call: TRBD1
v_call: TRBV29-1
cdr3_aa: CSVEPGQNYGYTF
cdr3_nt: TGCAGCGTTGAACCGGGACAGAACTATGGCTACACCTTC

j_call: TRBJ1-1
clone_size: few
d_call: NA
v_call: TRBV27
cdr3_aa: CASIRSGYTEAFF
cdr3_nt: TGTGCCAGCATCAGAAGCGGTTACACTGAAGCTTTCTTT

j_call: TRBJ2-7
clone_size: many
d_call: NA
v_call: TRBV9
cdr3_aa: CASSPGFGAYEQYF
cdr3_nt: TGTGCCAGCAGCCCGGGTTTTGGGGCCTACGAGCAGTACTTC

j_call: TRBJ2-2
clone_size: many
d_call: NA
v_call: TRBV3-1
cdr3_aa: CASSQERQGNTGELFF
cdr3_nt: TGTGCCAGCAGCCAAGAGCGGCAGGGTAACACCGGGGAGCTGTTTTTT

j_call: TRBJ2-3
clone_size: many
d_call: TRBD2
v_call: TRBV5-1
cdr3_aa: CASSLARLAGTDTQYF
cdr3_nt: TGCGCCAGCAGCTTGGCCCGACTAGCGGGCACAGATACGCAGTATTTT